The sequence of this T cell receptor (beta chain) was determined in a study of blood T cell repertoires in COVID-19. As for the study in general: Specimens from acute and convalescent COVID-19 originated in the United States, Italy and Spain.

Recruitment covered 25 or so US areas and drew participants whose ages spanned roughly 18 to 100 years. Which cohort a participant joined came from the clinical history participants gave. Germline V gives CDR1 LNHDA, CDR2 SQIVND (reference sequence). The CDR3 length is 14 residues. V gave up 11 bases and J gave up 2 bases; unmatched junction bases: 9. Under the authors' procedure: Using reference gene primer amplification, nucleated cell counts were estimated. Sequencing used immunoSEQ multiplex PCR; TCRdb keeps in-frame clones, though not all of them. V and J calls and clone size are copied from that table; D and trimming were computed from the DNA. The sample records approximately 300,000 clones, approximately 88% being singletons.

This clonotype was obtained from a man in his 60s who had recovered from COVID-19. The chain couples TRBV19 to TRBJ2-1; TRBD2 matches 7 bases. The sequenced sample consisted of PBMCs or T cells enriched from blood (not recorded which). The CDR3 DNA is TGTGCCCCCGCCCGCGGGAGACCCTACAATGAGCAGTTCTTC. Translation gives CAPARGRPYNEQFF. Full variable domain (remainder filled in from reference TRBV19 and TRBJ2-1): DGGITQSPKYLFRKEGQNVTLSCEQNLNHDAMYWYRQDPGQGLRLIYYSQIVNDFQKGDIAEGYSVSREKKESFPLTVTSAQKNPTAFYLCAPARGRPYNEQFFGPGTRLTVL.